Sequencing of this T cell receptor beta chain was carried out in a study of response to subunit inactivated influenza vaccine. The CDR3 has 13 residues. Deletions cut 7 bases from V and 5 bases from J, with 14 bases between. Germline-derived CDR1 and CDR2 are MDHEN and SYDVKM. TCRdb analysed the RT-PCR reads with MiXCR anew, one entry per CDR3 protein. The profile shows about 570,000 distinct CDR3 sequences, approximately 10% of them singletons. General study findings and limits: Few new T cells, the authors suggested, are recruited by each seasonal influenza vaccination.

Notes on this clonotype: Antigen unknown.

The clonotype comes from a man between 45 and 60 years old who received an inactivated influenza vaccine. The material sequenced was PBMCs from blood, taken on the day of vaccination. The rearrangement uses TRBV28 and TRBJ2-5; D is perhaps TRBD1 (5 bases). In DNA, the CDR3 is TGTGCCAGCACAAAGGGGCCGCAGGAGACCCAGTACTTC. This encodes CASTKGPQETQYF.